The 5 T cell receptor beta chains in this list originate from one sample, sequenced in a study of long-term antiretroviral therapy in people with HIV. Running of the v3.0 immunoSEQ assay took place at survey level. The assay was immunoSEQ multiplex PCR, and TCRdb's table has in-frame clones only and misses some. The data show about 16,000 clones, 88% seen once. The material sequenced was unsorted PBMCs, taken 0.7 years before starting antiretroviral therapy. The receptors were sampled from a middle-aged man with HIV.

The chain joins TRBV10-3 to TRBJ2-7; no definite D call. Germline values: CDR1 ENHRY, CDR2 SYGVKD. Trimming left V 3 bases short and J 3 bases short, with 15 bases between. The CDR3 contains 15 residues. The CDR3 DNA is TGTGCCATCAGTGAACCGGGTGTAGGTGGCTACGAGCAGTACTTC. Its protein product is CAISEPGVGGYEQYF.

This clone was seen once. The chain couples TRBV5-8 to TRBJ1-4; possibly TRBD1 for D (5 bases). Trimming removed 0 bases at V and 4 bases at J, with 13 bases between. Germline values: CDR1 SGHTS, CDR2 YDEGEE. The CDR3 sequence is 16 residues long. CDR3 DNA sequence: TGTGCCAGCAGCTTGGGACAGACGCCTATTAATGAAAAACTGTTTTTT. It specifies CASSLGQTPINEKLFF.

This clone was seen just once. The chain employs TRBV30 and TRBJ1-1; D might be TRBD1 (6 bases). CDR1 and CDR2 from the germline V gene are GTSNPN and SVGIG (reference sequence). The V gene lost 0 bases and the J gene lost 4 bases, with 12 bases spanning the gap. The CDR3 contains 14 residues. DNA for the CDR3: TGTGCCTGGAGTGTAATTCTCAGGGGCACTGAAGCTTTCTTT. Translation gives CAWSVILRGTEAFF.

The gene calls are TRBV5-1 and TRBJ2-3; D perhaps matches TRBD1 (5 bases). V dropped 4 bases and J dropped 4 bases, with 13 bases sitting between them. CDR1 is SGHRS and CDR2 is YFSETQ in the germline V gene. CDR3 length: 14 amino acids. CDR3 sequence (DNA): TGCGCCAGCAGCCCCCAGGGCTCCTCAGATACGCAGTATTTT. Translating it yields CASSPQGSSDTQYF.

The chain is built from TRBV30 and TRBJ2-7; D remains ambiguous. The CDR3 covers 13 residues. Germline values: CDR1 GTSNPN, CDR2 SVGIG (reference sequence). The ends were cut back, 0 bases at V and 6 bases at J, with 12 bases in the middle. DNA for the CDR3: TGTGCCTGGAGTGTCATACTCAGAGGCGAGCAGTACTTC. This codes for CAWSVILRGEQYF.